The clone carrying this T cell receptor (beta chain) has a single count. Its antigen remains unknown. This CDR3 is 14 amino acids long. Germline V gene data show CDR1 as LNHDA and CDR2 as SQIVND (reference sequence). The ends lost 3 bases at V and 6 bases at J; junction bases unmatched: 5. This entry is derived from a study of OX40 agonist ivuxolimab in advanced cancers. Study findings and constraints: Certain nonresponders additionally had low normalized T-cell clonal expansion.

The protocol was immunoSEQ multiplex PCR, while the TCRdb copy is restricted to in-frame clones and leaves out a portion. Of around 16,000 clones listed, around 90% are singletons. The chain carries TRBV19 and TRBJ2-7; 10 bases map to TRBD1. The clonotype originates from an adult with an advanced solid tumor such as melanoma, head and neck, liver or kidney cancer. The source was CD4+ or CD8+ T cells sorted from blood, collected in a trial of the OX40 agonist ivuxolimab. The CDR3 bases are TGTGCCAGTAGTATTTGGGACAGGGGTTCCGAGCAGTACTTC. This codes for CASSIWDRGSEQYF.